The 20 T cell receptor beta chains listed next were all sequenced from one sample in a study of STAT5B mutations in CD4+ large granular lymphocyte leukemia. Sequencing was performed with immunoSEQ multiplex PCR; in TCRdb, only in-frame clones are kept and a portion is missing. The data show 34,000 or so clones, approximately 86% seen once. Sample: CD4+ T cells from blood buffy coats. These receptors were taken from a human donor in good health.

V is TRBV28 and J is TRBJ1-3; TRBD1 matches 7 bases. Per germline, CDR1 MDHEN and CDR2 SYDVKM. J gave up 0 bases and V 6 bases, and 5 bases lay outside the gene matches. The CDR3 extends over 15 amino acids. The DNA of the CDR3 is TGTGCCAGCAGGCCACAGGGGCGCTCTGGAAACACCATATATTTT. It is translated as CASRPQGRSGNTIYF.

The rearrangement joins TRBV5-1 to TRBJ2-5, with TRBD2 matching 9 bases. CDR1 is SGHRS and CDR2 is YFSETQ in the germline V gene. The junction had 5 bases not matched to a gene; V was cut back by 0 bases and J by 5 bases. The CDR3 has 15 amino acids. As DNA, the CDR3 is TGCGCCAGCAGCTTGGGACTAGCGGCACTGGAGACCCAGTACTTC. Translation: CASSLGLAALETQYF.

The table lists this clone with a count of one. The CDR3 here is CASSRQGTANSPLHF. The CDR3 coding sequence is TGTGCCAGCAGCCGGCAAGGGACAGCCAATTCACCCCTCCACTTT. V is TRBV14 and J is TRBJ1-6; 7 bases match TRBD1. The CDR3 runs 15 residues. After removal of 4 bases from V and 7 bases from J, the junction contained 7 bases not matched to a gene. The germline gives CDR1 SGHDN, CDR2 FVKESK.

The chain recombines TRBV5-1 with TRBJ2-2; either TRBD1 or TRBD2 may fit D (5 bases each). CDR3 length equals 13 residues. Trimming removed 4 bases from V and 5 bases from J, with 9 bases in between. The germline CDR1 and CDR2 sequences are SGHRS and YFSETQ. The CDR3 coding sequence is TGCGCCAGCAGCCCCGGGACGACCGGGGAGCTGTTTTTT. Its translation is CASSPGTTGELFF. The variable domain in full, with the rest retrieved from reference TRBV5-1 and TRBJ2-2, is KAGVTQTPRYLIKTRGQQVTLSCSPISGHRSVSWYQQTPGQGLQFLFEYFSETQRNKGNFPGRFSGRQFSNSRSEMNVSTLELGDSALYLCASSPGTTGELFFGEGSRLTVL.

The rearrangement joins TRBV7-2 to TRBJ2-7; D perhaps matches TRBD1 (5 bases). CDR1 SGHTA and CDR2 FQGNSA come from the germline V gene. The CDR3 loop spans 14 amino acids. Trimming removed 4 bases at V and 6 bases at J, with 16 bases between. The CDR3 region is CASSWGHGLSEQYF. The CDR3, as DNA: TGTGCCAGCAGCTGGGGCCACGGCCTCTCCGAGCAGTACTTC.

The CDR3 DNA is TGTGCCAGCAGCATCTTAGCGGGAGGGCTTGGGGCCAACGTCCTGACTTTC. It is translated as CASSILAGGLGANVLTF. The chain carries TRBV7-2 and TRBJ2-6; 11 nucleotides match TRBD2. V gave up 5 bases and J gave up 3 bases; unmatched junction bases: 6. Germline V gives CDR1 SGHTA, CDR2 FQGNSA. This CDR3 is 17 amino acids long. Variable domain in full (rest from reference TRBV7-2 and TRBJ2-6): GAGVSQSPSNKVTEKGKDVELRCDPISGHTALYWYRQSLGQGLEFLIYFQGNSAPDKSGLPSDRFSAERTGGSVSTLTIQRTQQEDSAVYLCASSILAGGLGANVLTFGAGSRLTVL.

The DNA for the CDR3 is TGCAGCGTTGGGCGGGAGGTTGGAGGAGATACGCAGTATTTT. Protein sequence: CSVGREVGGDTQYF. The V gene is TRBV29-1, the J gene TRBJ2-3, with 8 bases fitting TRBD2. V lost 4 bases, J lost 5 bases, and 8 bases stayed unmatched. The CDR3 extends over 14 amino acids. Germline V gives CDR1 SQVTM, CDR2 ANQGSEA.

This chain connects TRBV10-3 to TRBJ1-5, with unresolved D. The CDR3 totals 18 residues. The V end was cut by 4 bases, the J end by 7 bases, with 26 bases between. Germline CDR1 is ENHRY and CDR2 is SYGVKD. CDR3 in amino acids: CAISGRPRSTGDQQPQHF. The CDR3 DNA follows: TGTGCCATCAGTGGTCGGCCCCGCTCGACCGGGGATCAGCAGCCCCAGCATTTT.

J is TRBJ2-1 and V is TRBV7-9; 8 bases are shared with TRBD2. J gave up 1 base and V 2 bases, and 13 bases lay outside the gene matches. In germline, CDR1 is SEHNR, CDR2 FQNEAQ (reference sequence). The CDR3 is 19 residues long. The CDR3: CASSLIFSGIPRSYNEQFF. CDR3 DNA sequence: TGTGCCAGCAGCTTAATTTTTAGCGGGATCCCCAGGTCCTACAATGAGCAGTTCTTC. The complete variable domain, with remaining parts taken from reference TRBV7-9 and TRBJ2-1, reads DTGVSQNPRHKITKRGQNVTFRCDPISEHNRLYWYRQTLGQGPEFLTYFQNEAQLEKSRLLSDRFSAERPKGSFSTLEIQRTEQGDSAMYLCASSLIFSGIPRSYNEQFFGPGTRLTVL.

The chain employs TRBV7-3 and TRBJ2-1; 14 bases align to TRBD2. CDR1 SGHTA and CDR2 FQGTGA come from the germline V gene. This CDR3 comprises 16 residues. The V and J ends lost 6 bases and 9 bases, in that order; junction bases with no gene match: 10. Here the CDR3 reads CASRPPGLAGASEQFF. Here the CDR3 DNA reads TGTGCCAGCAGGCCCCCGGGACTAGCGGGAGCGAGTGAGCAGTTCTTC.

This rearrangement joins TRBV7-2 to TRBJ2-7; 10 bases map to TRBD1. Germline V gene data show CDR1 as SGHTA and CDR2 as FQGNSA. The length of the CDR3 is 16 residues. The V segment lost 5 bases and the J segment 4 bases; nucleotides outside the gene matches: 11. The DNA of the CDR3 is TGTGCCAGCAGCATGGGGGTCCCGGGACAGGGGTACGAGCAGTACTTC. Its protein product is CASSMGVPGQGYEQYF.

J is TRBJ2-6 and V is TRBV7-3; no firm D call. Deletions cut 5 bases from V and 0 bases from J, with 2 bases between. Germline CDR1 and CDR2: SGHTA and FQGTGA. The CDR3 is 13 residues long. For the CDR3, the DNA is TGTGCCAGCAGCGCCTCTGGGGCCAACGTCCTGACTTTC. This codes for CASSASGANVLTF.

The chain is built from TRBV5-1 and TRBJ1-1, with 7 bases matching TRBD1. CDR3 length: 15 residues. The junction had 7 bases not matched to a gene; V was cut back by 0 bases and J by 5 bases. Germline CDR1 is SGHRS and CDR2 is YFSETQ. CDR3 bases: TGCGCCAGCAGCTTGGCGGGACAGAGCCTAACTGAAGCTTTCTTT. Translated: CASSLAGQSLTEAFF.

The chain uses TRBV11-2 and TRBJ2-1; weak D call: TRBD2 (6 bases). The CDR3 length is 12 residues. Germline CDR1 and CDR2: SGHAT and FQNNGV. V lost 4 bases, J lost 8 bases, and 9 bases lay in between. The CDR3 nucleotides are TGTGCCAGCAGCTCGACTAGACATGAGCAGTTCTTC. As protein: CASSSTRHEQFF. The variable domain in full, with the rest retrieved from reference TRBV11-2 and TRBJ2-1, is EAGVAQSPRYKIIEKRQSVAFWCNPISGHATLYWYQQILGQGPKLLIQFQNNGVVDDSQLPKDRFSAERLKGVDSTLKIQPAKLEDSAVYLCASSSTRHEQFFGPGTRLTVL.

This rearrangement joins TRBV29-1 to TRBJ1-5, with unresolved D. The CDR3 consists of 12 residues. V lost 5 bases to trimming and J lost 2 bases, with 7 bases between them. The germline V gene encodes CDR1 SQVTM and CDR2 ANQGSEA. The CDR3 coding sequence is TGCAGCGTTCGGGTGGGCAATCAGCCCCAGCATTTT. Translated: CSVRVGNQPQHF.

V gene TRBV9 combines with J gene TRBJ2-1, with D perhaps TRBD2 (5 bases). The CDR3 extends over 13 amino acids. Trimming cost V 4 bases and J 8 bases, with 13 bases left between them. Germline values: CDR1 SGDLS, CDR2 YYNGEE. CDR3 in amino acids: CASSFPTEDEQFF. The CDR3, as DNA: TGTGCCAGCAGCTTCCCGACGGAGGATGAGCAGTTCTTC.

This chain joins TRBV20-1 and TRBJ2-7; D call uncertain. Trimming pared 3 bases from V and 7 bases from J, leaving 7 bases between. Germline V gene lookup returns CDR1 DFQATT and CDR2 SNEGSKA (reference sequence). The CDR3 runs to 10 residues. DNA for the CDR3: TGCAGTGCTAGCCAACTGGAGCAGTACTTC. It yields the protein CSASQLEQYF.

A few counts support this clone. The J gene is TRBJ1-3, the V gene TRBV6-1; tentatively, D is TRBD1 (5 bases). The length of the CDR3 is 14 residues. The germline gives CDR1 MNHNS, CDR2 SASEGT. V lost 2 bases to trimming and J lost 7 bases, with 12 bases between them. CDR3 nucleotide sequence: TGTGCCAGCAGTGAATCGGGACGTACGAACACCATATATTTT. Residues: CASSESGRTNTIYF.

This chain links TRBV6-1 with TRBJ1-2; the D gene is possibly TRBD1 (6 bases). V was trimmed by 8 bases and J by 1 base, leaving 14 bases between them. This CDR3 contains 14 residues. Germline values: CDR1 MNHNS, CDR2 SASEGT. CDR3 protein: CASQEPRGNYGYTF. The CDR3 DNA follows: TGTGCCAGCCAAGAGCCCAGGGGTAACTATGGCTACACCTTC.

The chain couples TRBV18 to TRBJ2-7; the match to TRBD1 covers 10 bases. The CDR3 has 15 amino acids. CDR1 is KGHSH and CDR2 is LQKENI in the germline V gene. V lost 0 bases, J lost 6 bases, and 5 bases stayed unmatched. CDR3 coding DNA: TGTGCCAGCTCACCACCGGAGACAGGGGGCTCCGAGCAGTACTTC. It encodes CASSPPETGGSEQYF.